The entry below gives a single T cell receptor beta chain sequence along with its context. This record comes from a study of blood T cell repertoires in COVID-19. About the study: The cDNA or gDNA used as material had been derived from T cells, B-cell-depleted T cells, or PBMCs.

Libraries were prepared by immunoSEQ multiplex PCR; TCRdb keeps only in-frame clonotypes and omits some of them. The sample yields about 180,000 clones, around 85% seen once. Enrolment of Seattle patients took place during active infection, and they were followed longitudinally. This receptor was obtained from a man of 80 years or more with COVID-19, enrolled during active disease. The sequenced material came from peripheral blood.

The CDR3 region is CASSVGQGGYGYTF. CDR3 sequence (DNA): TGTGCCAGCAGCGTCGGACAGGGGGGTTATGGCTACACCTTC. This chain connects TRBV7-2 to TRBJ1-2; 10 bases map to TRBD1. Trimming removed 5 bases from V and 5 bases from J; junction bases left unmatched: 5. The CDR3 sequence is 14 residues long. Germline CDR1 is SGHTA and CDR2 is FQGNSA.